The entry that follows covers one T cell receptor beta chain sequence. Other DNA sequences of this sample code for an identical CDR3. In the original analysis: Nucleated cell counts were estimated from reference gene primer amplification. Sequencing used immunoSEQ multiplex PCR; TCRdb keeps in-frame clones, though not all of them. The V and J calls and clone size are taken from that table; D and trimming were inferred from the DNA. The table has roughly 250,000 clones, approximately 90% seen once. This specimen belongs to a study of blood T cell repertoires in COVID-19. Participants were aged about 18 to 90 years, lived in roughly 25 US areas, and enrolled virtually. The study assigned cohorts using participant-reported clinical history. What was sequenced was PBMCs or T cells enriched from blood (not recorded which). The source is a woman aged 18 to 35 who had recovered from COVID-19.

The CDR3 DNA reads TGTGCCAGCAGCAAAGACAGAAACAATGAGCAGTTCTTC. Its translation: CASSKDRNNEQFF. The chain carries TRBV11-1 and TRBJ2-1, with a tentative D call TRBD1 (5 bases). Germline loops: CDR1 SGHAT, CDR2 FQDESV (reference sequence). Trimming removed 5 bases from V and 5 bases from J, with 10 bases in between. This CDR3 has 13 amino acids.